These 16 T cell receptor beta chains originate from one sample sequenced in a study of shared clonotypes between healthy human individuals (dated by TCRdb to about 2020). The library was obtained by the immunoSEQ multiplex PCR assay. The table comes from immuneACCESS by way of TCRdb, which keeps in-frame sequences with V and J called. Part of the clones is missing from these tables; in studies checked, under half for an unresolved V gene and the rest for unknown reasons. This sample comprises under 1,900,000 clones, approximately 98.5% of them detected only once. Around 0.33% of the sample is taken by the ten largest. Source material: naive CD4+ T cells sorted from blood. Reading the label with the study, this specimen's cell subset or site is: CD45RA+ positively selected. All receptors come from a man aged 25-40 years in good health.

V and J are TRBV5-8 and TRBJ1-4; tentatively, D is TRBD1 (5 bases). V lost 4 bases, J lost 0 bases, and 13 bases lay in between. The CDR3 totals 16 residues. The V gene's germline CDR1 is SGHTS and CDR2 YDEGEE. The CDR3 reads CASSPGRRATNEKLFF. The CDR3 DNA reads TGTGCCAGCAGCCCGGGACGCCGCGCAACTAATGAAAAACTGTTTTTT. Variable domain in full (rest from reference TRBV5-8 and TRBJ1-4): EAGVTQSPTHLIKTRGQQATLRCSPISGHTSVYWYQQALGLGLQFLLWYDEGEERNRGNFPPRFSGRQFPNYSSELNVNALELEDSALYLCASSPGRRATNEKLFFGSGTQLSVL.

This clone occurred once. J is TRBJ1-5 and V is TRBV27, with D possibly matching TRBD1 (5 bases). The CDR3 is made up of 14 amino acids. Germline CDR1 and CDR2: MNHEY and SMNVEV (reference sequence). Trimming left V 4 bases short and J 8 bases short, with 15 bases between. CDR3 bases: TGTGCCAGCAGTTCGGCGGGGGAGTTGGAGCCCCAGCATTTT. Amino acid sequence: CASSSAGELEPQHF.

Here the CDR3 reads CSVMTSASDTQYF. CDR3 coding DNA: TGCAGCGTTATGACTAGCGCCTCAGATACGCAGTATTTT. This chain uses TRBV29-1 with TRBJ2-3; 8 positions match TRBD2. The V and J ends lost 5 bases and 4 bases, in that order; junction bases with no gene match: 5. CDR3 length: 13 residues. Germline CDR1 reads SQVTM; CDR2 reads ANQGSEA.

The gene calls are TRBV11-2 and TRBJ2-7, with TRBD1 identical over 9 bases. Germline V gives CDR1 SGHAT, CDR2 FQNNGV. Germline trimming cut 5 bases from V and 3 bases from J; bases unmatched to any gene: 11. The CDR3 length is 16 residues. CDR3 sequence reads: CASSLYLSGQGYEQYF. Here the CDR3 DNA reads TGTGCCAGCAGCCTTTACTTATCGGGACAGGGCTACGAGCAGTACTTC. Variable domain in full (rest from reference TRBV11-2 and TRBJ2-7): EAGVAQSPRYKIIEKRQSVAFWCNPISGHATLYWYQQILGQGPKLLIQFQNNGVVDDSQLPKDRFSAERLKGVDSTLKIQPAKLEDSAVYLCASSLYLSGQGYEQYFGPGTRLTVT.

Comment on this clone: The identical CDR3 is also encoded by other nucleotide sequences in the sample. This chain links TRBV2 with TRBJ2-5; D is uncertain. The V gene lost 6 bases and the J gene lost 2 bases, with 7 bases spanning the gap. CDR1 is SNHLY and CDR2 is FYNNEI in the germline V gene. This CDR3 is built from 12 residues. DNA for the CDR3: TGTGCCAGCAGGACGGATCAAGAGACCCAGTACTTC. Its translation is CASRTDQETQYF.

In this sample, this clone turned up once. The CDR3: CASSPQGSGDYNEQFF. The CDR3, as DNA: TGTGCCAGCTCACCGCAGGGGAGCGGTGACTACAATGAGCAGTTCTTC. The V and J genes are TRBV18 and TRBJ2-1; D is perhaps TRBD1 (6 bases). The ends were cut back, 3 bases at V and 3 bases at J, with 15 bases in the middle. Germline V gene data show CDR1 as KGHSH and CDR2 as LQKENI. The CDR3 is made up of 16 amino acids. Together with reference TRBV18 and TRBJ2-1, the CDR3 gives the full variable domain: NAGVMQNPRHLVRRRGQEARLRCSPMKGHSHVYWYRQLPEEGLKFMVYLQKENIIDESGMPKERFSAEFPKEGPSILRIQQVVRGDSAAYFCASSPQGSGDYNEQFFGPGTRLTVL.

This clone has only one observation. The chain employs TRBV9 and TRBJ2-2; TRBD2 aligns across 7 bases. V was pared by 0 bases and J by 0 bases, with 5 bases of the junction left unmatched. Per the germline V gene, CDR1 is SGDLS and CDR2 is YYNGEE. The CDR3 runs to 17 residues. The CDR3 DNA sequence: TGTGCCAGCAGCGTAGGATCAGCGGGGTCGAACACCGGGGAGCTGTTTTTT. Residues: CASSVGSAGSNTGELFF.

The count of this clone is one. Other DNA sequences within the sample encode an identical CDR3. The chain uses TRBV6-5 and TRBJ2-1; D is perhaps TRBD1 or TRBD2 (5 bases each). Trimming left V 6 bases short and J 0 bases short, with 12 bases between. Germline-derived CDR1 and CDR2 are MNHEY and SVGAGI. The CDR3 runs 15 residues. The DNA for the CDR3 is TGTGCCAGCAGCACCACAGGAGGCTCCTACAATGAGCAGTTCTTC. Translated, it gives CASSTTGGSYNEQFF.

V usage is TRBV11-3 and J usage is TRBJ2-1; D is undetermined. The V end was cut by 0 bases, the J end by 6 bases, with 6 bases between. The CDR3 loop spans 13 amino acids. Germline V lookup: CDR1 SGHNT, CDR2 YENEEA. The CDR3 nucleotides read TGTGCCAGCAGCTTAGACGTCCTCAATGAGCAGTTCTTC. Its translation: CASSLDVLNEQFF.

V gene TRBV6-1 combines with J gene TRBJ2-7, with D possibly called TRBD1 or TRBD2 (5 bases each). The CDR3 has 14 residues. Germline lookup yields CDR1 MNHNS and CDR2 SASEGT. V gave up 11 bases and J gave up 0 bases, with 17 bases separating them. CDR3 DNA sequence: TGTGCCGGCTCCGGGACGCAGTCCTCCTACGAGCAGTACTTC. This gives the protein CAGSGTQSSYEQYF.

The gene calls are TRBV4-2 and TRBJ2-2; D is uncertain. Deletions cut 3 bases from V and 5 bases from J, with 10 bases between. CDR3 length: 14 amino acids. Germline CDR1 LGHNA, CDR2 YNFKEQ. The CDR3 DNA follows: TGTGCCAGCAGCCAGAAGTTGAATACCGGGGAGCTGTTTTTT. Protein sequence: CASSQKLNTGELFF.

On this clone: The same CDR3 also results from other DNA sequences found in this sample. The V and J genes are TRBV18 and TRBJ2-5; D call uncertain. Germline assignment: CDR1 KGHSH and CDR2 LQKENI. The length of the CDR3 is 13 residues. V lost 0 bases to trimming and J lost 5 bases, with 7 bases between them. CDR3 coding DNA: TGTGCCAGCTCACCACCTTCCACCGAGACCCAGTACTTC. This sequence encodes CASSPPSTETQYF.

The V gene is TRBV2, the J gene TRBJ2-5; D gene uncertain. The CDR3 is made up of 11 amino acids. V lost 5 bases and J lost 9, with 10 bases in between. Germline V CDR1 and CDR2: SNHLY, FYNNEI. The CDR3 loop is CASSPASAQYF. The CDR3 nucleotides are TGTGCCAGCAGTCCCGCATCAGCCCAGTACTTC.

This chain links TRBV28 with TRBJ2-2; tentative D call: TRBD2 (6 bases). CDR3 length: 16 amino acids. V gave up 7 bases and J gave up 0 bases, with 15 bases separating them. CDR1 MDHEN and CDR2 SYDVKM come from the germline V gene. For the CDR3, the DNA is TGTGCCAGCACTAAAAGGAGGGGTGCGAACACCGGGGAGCTGTTTTTT. Its translation: CASTKRRGANTGELFF. The full variable domain, its missing parts supplied by reference TRBV28 and TRBJ2-2, is DVKVTQSSRYLVKRTGEKVFLECVQDMDHENMFWYRQDPGLGLRLIYFSYDVKMKEKGDIPEGYSVSREKKERFSLILESASTNQTSMYLCASTKRRGANTGELFFGEGSRLTVL.

This chain connects TRBV18 to TRBJ1-3, with TRBD1 identical over 7 bases. Trimming took 4 bases from V and 4 from J; bases not matched to a gene: 7. The V gene's germline CDR1 is KGHSH and CDR2 LQKENI. This CDR3 is built from 15 residues. The CDR3 region is CASSQKTGSGNTIYF. The CDR3 DNA follows: TGTGCCAGCTCACAGAAGACAGGGAGCGGAAACACCATATATTTT.

The V and J genes are TRBV27 and TRBJ1-5; 7 bases are shared with TRBD1. The CDR3 runs to 15 residues. V gave up 0 bases and J gave up 6 bases; unmatched junction bases: 5. CDR1 MNHEY and CDR2 SMNVEV come from the germline V gene (reference sequence). CDR3 amino acids: CASSLSGQIGQPQHF. The CDR3 DNA follows: TGTGCCAGCAGTTTATCGGGACAGATTGGTCAGCCCCAGCATTTT.